Shown below are 30 T cell receptor beta chains from a single sample sequenced in a study of T cells after yellow fever vaccination. One entry per CDR3 protein results from TCRdb running MiXCR on the 5' RACE reads. The top ten clones hold about a sixth of a sample with a few hundred thousand distinct CDR3 sequences, roughly a sixth of them seen once. The source material was PBMCs, sampled before the yellow fever booster vaccination. The receptor source for this set is a young man who received the YFV17D yellow fever vaccine.

This clonotype was detected a few times. The V call is TRBV7-9, the J call TRBJ2-2; D is uncertain. V lost 5 bases to trimming and J lost 0 bases, with 16 bases between them. Germline V gives CDR1 SEHNR, CDR2 FQNEAQ (reference sequence). The CDR3 consists of 17 residues. The CDR3 sequence: CASSKTRKPANTGELFF. The DNA of the CDR3 is TGTGCCAGCAGCAAAACTCGAAAACCCGCGAACACCGGGGAGCTGTTTTTT.

The rearrangement joins TRBV6-2 or TRBV6-3 to TRBJ2-3; 9 bases are shared with TRBD2. The CDR3 loop spans 19 amino acids. The V gene end was trimmed by 8 bases and the J gene end by 0 bases; junction bases not matched to a gene: 18. The germline V gene encodes CDR1 MNHEY and CDR2 SVGEGT. CDR3 protein: CASSLRGLAAALSTDTQYF. CDR3 coding DNA: TGTGCCAGCTCCCTTCGGGGACTAGCAGCGGCCCTTAGCACAGATACGCAGTATTTT.

In this sample, this clonotype turned up a few times. V gene TRBV19 combines with J gene TRBJ1-5; D remains ambiguous. Germline CDR1 is LNHDA and CDR2 is SQIVND (reference sequence). The ends were cut back, 3 bases at V and 4 bases at J, with 10 bases in the middle. The CDR3 length is 14 residues. CDR3 sequence reads: CASSIVAANQPQHF. CDR3 sequence (DNA): TGTGCCAGTAGTATCGTGGCCGCAAATCAGCCCCAGCATTTT. Full variable domain (remainder filled in from reference TRBV19 and TRBJ1-5): DGGITQSPKYLFRKEGQNVTLSCEQNLNHDAMYWYRQDPGQGLRLIYYSQIVNDFQKGDIAEGYSVSREKKESFPLTVTSAQKNPTAFYLCASSIVAANQPQHFGDGTRLSIL.

This clonotype appeared a few times. The chain has TRBV12-3 or TRBV12-4 and TRBJ2-7; D is unresolved. The ends were cut back, 5 bases at V and 2 bases at J, with 10 bases in the middle. The CDR3 has 13 residues. The CDR3 DNA is TGTGCCAGCAGTCTCCCAGTGGCCTACGAGCAGTACTTC. Protein: CASSLPVAYEQYF.

The CDR3 region has the DNA TGTGCCAGCAGCTTAGCCCAGGGAACTGAGCAGTTCTTC. This codes for CASSLAQGTEQFF. This chain joins TRBV11-2 and TRBJ2-1; maybe TRBD1 (5 bases). The CDR3 extends over 13 amino acids. The germline V gene has CDR1 SGHAT and CDR2 FQNNGV. The V and J ends lost 1 base and 9 bases respectively, with 10 bases between them.

This clonotype was detected a few times. The chain combines TRBV11-2 with TRBJ2-1; tentatively, D is TRBD1 (6 bases). Trimming removed 3 bases from V and 9 bases from J, with 9 bases in between. CDR3 size: 12 residues. CDR1 is SGHAT, CDR2 FQNNGV, per germline. The DNA for the CDR3 is TGTGCCAGCAGCTTGACAGGTTTTGAGCAGTTCTTC. Translating gives CASSLTGFEQFF.

This chain joins TRBV29-1 and TRBJ2-2; 8 bases map to TRBD1. After removal of 4 bases from V and 5 bases from J, the junction contained 9 bases not matched to a gene. Per germline, CDR1 SQVTM and CDR2 ANQGSEA. The CDR3 extends over 15 amino acids. CDR3 coding DNA: TGCAGCGTTGGAACGACAGGGGAAATAACCGGGGAGCTGTTTTTT. It codes for CSVGTTGEITGELFF.

V and J are TRBV4-3 and TRBJ1-4; D is perhaps TRBD1 (5 bases). Germline V gene lookup returns CDR1 LGHNA and CDR2 YSLEER. Trimming stripped 3 bases from V and 8 bases from J, with 19 bases between. The length of the CDR3 is 16 residues. The CDR3 sequence is CASSHEGRRQYEKLFF. The CDR3 DNA reads as TGCGCCAGCAGCCACGAAGGGAGGAGACAGTACGAAAAACTGTTTTTT.

This clonotype has just a few counts. V usage is TRBV7-9 and J usage is TRBJ1-5; D remains unclear. CDR1 is SEHNR, CDR2 FQNEAQ, per germline (reference sequence). This CDR3 is built from 15 residues. V dropped 1 base and J dropped 2 bases, with 9 bases sitting between them. The CDR3 is CASSLGAAGNQPQHF. The CDR3 nucleotides are TGTGCCAGCAGCTTAGGAGCAGCTGGCAATCAGCCCCAGCATTTT.

The chain carries TRBV7-2 and TRBJ2-5, with TRBD2 matching 11 bases. Trimming at V came to 2 bases and at J to 7 bases, leaving 6 bases not matched to a gene. Looked up from germline, CDR1 is SGHTA and CDR2 is FQGNSA. The CDR3 runs to 15 residues. The CDR3 DNA is TGTGCCAGCAGCTTACGACTAGCGGGGAAGGTGACCCAGTACTTC. Amino acid sequence: CASSLRLAGKVTQYF.

This chain uses TRBV5-5 with TRBJ2-7; D tentatively fits TRBD1 or TRBD2 (5 bases each). V lost 0 bases and J lost 4, with 14 bases in between. This CDR3 has 15 residues. Germline CDR1 reads SGHKS; CDR2 reads YYEKEE (reference sequence). CDR3 nucleotide sequence: TGTGCCAGCAGCTTGGCCGGGGCGGTTGCATACGAGCAGTACTTC. Translating gives CASSLAGAVAYEQYF.

This clonotype was counted between two and nine times. The CDR3 DNA is TGTGCCAGCAGTCGCCGGGACCCAATCACAGATACGCAGTATTTT. As protein: CASSRRDPITDTQYF. V usage is TRBV2 and J usage is TRBJ2-3; D is tentatively TRBD1 or TRBD2 (5 bases each). V shed 5 bases and J shed 2 bases, with 14 bases lying between them. In germline, CDR1 is SNHLY, CDR2 FYNNEI. The CDR3 is 15 amino acids.

The rearrangement joins TRBV5-6 to TRBJ1-6; D not resolved. Germline CDR1 is SGHDT and CDR2 is YYEEEE. The germline V and J ends were trimmed by 4 bases and 3 bases, with 5 bases remaining between them. The CDR3 totals 13 residues. The CDR3 sequence: CASSPLYNSPLHF. Here the CDR3 DNA reads TGTGCCAGCAGCCCCCTCTATAATTCACCCCTCCACTTT.

This clonotype came up a few times. This chain connects TRBV5-1 to TRBJ2-7; D could derive from TRBD1 or TRBD2 (5 bases each). V was cut by 2 bases and J by 5 bases, with 11 bases left in between. Germline V gene data show CDR1 as SGHRS and CDR2 as YFSETQ. CDR3 length equals 13 residues. This CDR3 is CASSLRGPNEQYF. The CDR3 nucleotides read TGCGCCAGCAGCTTACGGGGCCCCAACGAGCAGTACTTC.

The V gene is TRBV10-3, the J gene TRBJ2-7; the D gene could be TRBD1 or TRBD2 (5 bases each). Germline V CDR1 and CDR2: ENHRY, SYGVKD. Trimming cost V 4 bases and J 1 base, with 14 bases left between them. This CDR3 region has 15 residues. CDR3 sequence (DNA): TGTGCCATCAGTGGGGACGCACGAGGGTCCTACGAGCAGTACTTC. Its protein is CAISGDARGSYEQYF.

This clonotype was seen at least ten times. The chain couples TRBV4-3 to TRBJ1-3; D call uncertain. V shed 3 bases and J shed 5 bases, with 11 bases lying between them. This CDR3 has 14 residues. Germline values: CDR1 LGHNA, CDR2 YSLEER. The CDR3 protein is CASSHPPPRNTIYF. Here the CDR3 DNA reads TGCGCCAGCAGCCACCCCCCGCCCCGAAACACCATATATTTT.

This clonotype was detected ten times or more. The genes are TRBV20-1 and TRBJ2-5; 14 bases fit TRBD2. Germline-derived CDR1 and CDR2 are DFQATT and SNEGSKA (reference sequence). The CDR3 covers 15 residues. V lost 1 base and J lost 8; bases outside the gene matches: 6. Here the CDR3 reads CSARATGTSGGTQYF. CDR3 DNA sequence: TGCAGTGCTAGAGCTACCGGGACTAGCGGGGGTACCCAGTACTTC.

This clonotype has ten or more counts. The CDR3 nucleotides read TGCGCCAGCAGCCAAGTTGGCACTGAAGCTTTCTTT. Translating it yields CASSQVGTEAFF. The gene calls are TRBV4-3 and TRBJ1-1; D gene ambiguous. CDR3 length equals 12 residues. Trimming removed 1 base from V and 4 bases from J, with 4 bases in between. Looked up from germline, CDR1 is LGHNA and CDR2 is YSLEER.

V usage is TRBV19 and J usage is TRBJ1-5; D remains unclear. V dropped 7 bases and J dropped 5 bases, with 12 bases sitting between them. Germline CDR1 LNHDA, CDR2 SQIVND (reference sequence). CDR3 length: 13 residues. DNA of the CDR3: TGTGCCAGTACGGATTTTCCCCATCAGCCCCAGCATTTT. This encodes CASTDFPHQPQHF.

This clonotype was detected a few times. The rearrangement uses TRBV5-1 and TRBJ2-1; the D gene is possibly TRBD2 (5 bases). Germline V gene data show CDR1 as SGHRS and CDR2 as YFSETQ. Trimming stripped 4 bases from V and 8 bases from J, with 13 bases between. The CDR3 is 13 amino acids. The CDR3 bases are TGCGCCAGCAGCCTACCGGGGTCGGATGAGCAGTTCTTC. Its translation is CASSLPGSDEQFF.

This clonotype was picked up a small number of times. V is TRBV28 and J is TRBJ2-3; D may be TRBD2 (5 bases). The germline V gene encodes CDR1 MDHEN and CDR2 SYDVKM. The CDR3 consists of 16 residues. The V gene lost 3 bases and the J gene lost 2 bases, with 15 bases spanning the gap. CDR3 protein: CASSFIEGAPTDTQYF. The CDR3 nucleotides are TGTGCCAGCAGTTTTATTGAGGGTGCCCCCACAGATACGCAGTATTTT.

This clonotype was seen a handful of times. The genes are TRBV27 and TRBJ2-1; 9 positions agree with TRBD1. There are 13 residues in the CDR3. Germline assignment: CDR1 MNHEY and CDR2 SMNVEV (reference sequence). Trimming took 5 bases from V and 10 from J; bases not matched to a gene: 6. The CDR3 loop reads CASSIDRGLEQFF. CDR3 DNA sequence: TGTGCCAGCAGTATCGACAGGGGGTTAGAGCAGTTCTTC.

This rearrangement joins TRBV7-3 to TRBJ2-4; the D gene is possibly TRBD2 (6 bases). The CDR3 covers 15 residues. V gave up 4 bases and J gave up 8 bases, with 18 bases separating them. The germline CDR1 and CDR2 sequences are SGHTA and FQGTGA. As DNA, the CDR3 is TGTGCCAGCAGCTCCGGTTCGTACGGAGGGGACATTCAGTACTTC. It translates to CASSSGSYGGDIQYF.

This clonotype has a handful of counts. The chain is built from TRBV5-1 and TRBJ1-2, with a possible D match to TRBD1 (6 bases). Germline values: CDR1 SGHRS, CDR2 YFSETQ. The CDR3 extends over 17 amino acids. The ends were cut back, 1 base at V and 6 bases at J, with 22 bases in the middle. In DNA form, the CDR3 reads TGCGCCAGCAGCTTGTTCCTCCAGGAGGGGGAGGATGATGGCTACACCTTC. Translating it yields CASSLFLQEGEDDGYTF.

The chain carries TRBV29-1 and TRBJ1-3, with unresolved D. The CDR3 contains 13 residues. The germline gives CDR1 SQVTM, CDR2 ANQGSEA. Deletions cut 2 bases from V and 2 bases from J, with 7 bases between. CDR3 DNA sequence: TGCAGCGTTGAATTTCCGCCTGGAAACACCATATATTTT. Protein: CSVEFPPGNTIYF.

At least ten counts were recorded for this clonotype. This chain uses TRBV20-1 with TRBJ2-5, with D unclear. The CDR3 totals 11 residues. V was trimmed by 4 bases and J by 5 bases, leaving 8 bases between them. The V gene's germline CDR1 is DFQATT and CDR2 SNEGSKA (reference sequence). The CDR3 DNA is TGCAGTGCTAACCGAGTGGAGACCCAGTACTTC. Translating gives CSANRVETQYF.

The V call is TRBV24-1, the J call TRBJ1-5, with D possibly matching TRBD1 (6 bases). V lost 10 bases to trimming and J lost 6 bases, with 15 bases between them. The CDR3 length is 13 residues. From germline, CDR1 is KGHDR and CDR2 SFDVKD. Here the CDR3 reads CATQAGAAQPQHF. CDR3 DNA: TGTGCCACTCAGGCGGGGGCGGCTCAGCCCCAGCATTTT.

In this sample, this clonotype turned up a few times. The gene calls are TRBV20-1 and TRBJ1-3; D is uncertain. The CDR3 extends over 13 amino acids. Germline CDR1 and CDR2: DFQATT and SNEGSKA (reference sequence). Trimming removed 0 bases at V and 5 bases at J, with 8 bases between. The DNA of the CDR3 is TGCAGTGCTAGAGAGGTGTCTAGAAACACCATATATTTT. Translation gives CSAREVSRNTIYF.

This clonotype appeared a few times. The rearrangement joins TRBV19 to TRBJ2-3; D possibly corresponds to TRBD1 (6 bases). The CDR3 length is 17 residues. Trimming took off 4 bases at V and 5 bases at J, with 22 bases between the two ends. Per the germline V gene, CDR1 is LNHDA and CDR2 is SQIVND (reference sequence). The CDR3 nucleotides are TGTGCCAGTAGTACCCCAGGGGCAACCAGGTGGGGAGATACGCAGTATTTT. As protein: CASSTPGATRWGDTQYF.

V is TRBV20-1 and J is TRBJ1-6; unclear D gene. There are 14 residues in the CDR3. CDR1 and CDR2 from the germline V gene are DFQATT and SNEGSKA (reference sequence). The V end was cut by 1 base, the J end by 7 bases, with 11 bases between. CDR3 protein: CSARAPRENSPLHF. The DNA for the CDR3 is TGCAGTGCTAGAGCCCCCAGAGAGAATTCACCCCTCCACTTT.